This T cell receptor (beta chain) came from a study of shared clonotypes between healthy human individuals. This clone was detected a few times. The antigen is unknown. Study results and caveats: Owing to a small donor count, the genetic and exposure-history diversity represented was limited.

Profiling relied on immunoSEQ multiplex PCR, and the TCRdb table lists in-frame clones only, not all of them. This sample has roughly 2.6 million clones, with more than 80% found just once. V lost 3 bases to trimming and J lost 0 bases, with 12 bases between them. CDR3 length: 16 amino acids. Germline assignment: CDR1 SGHRS and CDR2 YFSETQ. The sequenced sample was naive CD4+ T cells sorted from blood. The subset is: CD45RA+ positively selected. The genes are TRBV5-1 and TRBJ1-4, with D maybe TRBD1 (5 bases). This sequence originates from a man younger than 35 in good health. CDR3 in amino acids: CASSWGTVATNEKLFF. DNA of the CDR3: TGCGCCAGCAGCTGGGGGACGGTTGCAACTAATGAAAAACTGTTTTTT. Filled out from reference TRBV5-1 and TRBJ1-4, the complete variable domain reads KAGVTQTPRYLIKTRGQQVTLSCSPISGHRSVSWYQQTPGQGLQFLFEYFSETQRNKGNFPGRFSGRQFSNSRSEMNVSTLELGDSALYLCASSWGTVATNEKLFFGSGTQLSVL.